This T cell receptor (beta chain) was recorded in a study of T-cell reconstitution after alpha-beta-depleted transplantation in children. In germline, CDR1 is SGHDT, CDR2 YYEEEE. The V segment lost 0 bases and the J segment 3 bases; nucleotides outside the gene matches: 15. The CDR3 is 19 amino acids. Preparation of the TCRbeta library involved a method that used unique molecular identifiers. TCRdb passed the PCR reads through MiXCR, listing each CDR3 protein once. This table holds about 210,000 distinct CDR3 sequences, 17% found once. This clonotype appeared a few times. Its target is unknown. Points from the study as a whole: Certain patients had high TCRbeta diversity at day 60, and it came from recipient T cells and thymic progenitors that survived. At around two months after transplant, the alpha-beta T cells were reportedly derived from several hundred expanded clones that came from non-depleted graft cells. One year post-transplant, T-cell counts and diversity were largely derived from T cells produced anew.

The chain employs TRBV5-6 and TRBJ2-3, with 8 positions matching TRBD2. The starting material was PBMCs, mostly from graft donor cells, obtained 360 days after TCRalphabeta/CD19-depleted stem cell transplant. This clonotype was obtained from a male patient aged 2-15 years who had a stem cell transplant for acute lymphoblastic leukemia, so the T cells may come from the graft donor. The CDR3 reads CASSLAPAGGARRTDTQYF. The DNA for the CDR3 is TGTGCCAGCAGCTTGGCCCCGGCGGGGGGCGCGAGGAGAACAGATACGCAGTATTTT.